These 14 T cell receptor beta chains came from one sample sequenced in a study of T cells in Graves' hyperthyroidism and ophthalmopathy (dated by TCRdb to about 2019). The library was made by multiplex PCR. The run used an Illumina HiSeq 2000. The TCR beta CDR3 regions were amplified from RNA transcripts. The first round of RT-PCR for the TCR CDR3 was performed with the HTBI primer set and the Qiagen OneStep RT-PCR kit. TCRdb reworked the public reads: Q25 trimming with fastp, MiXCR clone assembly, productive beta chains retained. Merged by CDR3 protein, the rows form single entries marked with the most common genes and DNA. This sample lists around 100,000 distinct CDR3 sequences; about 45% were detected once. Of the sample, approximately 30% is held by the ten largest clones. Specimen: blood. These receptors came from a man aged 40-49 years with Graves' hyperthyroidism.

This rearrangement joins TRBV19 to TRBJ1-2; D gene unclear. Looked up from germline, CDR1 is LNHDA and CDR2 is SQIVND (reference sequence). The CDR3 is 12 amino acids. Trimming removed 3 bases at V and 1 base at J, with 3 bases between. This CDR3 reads CASSIVNYGYTF. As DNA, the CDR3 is TGTGCCAGTAGTATCGTTAACTATGGCTACACCTTC.

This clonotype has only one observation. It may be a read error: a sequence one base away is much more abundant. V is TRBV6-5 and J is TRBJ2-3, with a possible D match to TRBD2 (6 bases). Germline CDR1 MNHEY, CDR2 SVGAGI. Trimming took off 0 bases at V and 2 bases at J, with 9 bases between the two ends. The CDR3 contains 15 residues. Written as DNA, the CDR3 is TGTGCCAGCAGTTACTCGGAGGGTCCCACAGATACGCAGTATTTT. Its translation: CASSYSEGPTDTQYF.

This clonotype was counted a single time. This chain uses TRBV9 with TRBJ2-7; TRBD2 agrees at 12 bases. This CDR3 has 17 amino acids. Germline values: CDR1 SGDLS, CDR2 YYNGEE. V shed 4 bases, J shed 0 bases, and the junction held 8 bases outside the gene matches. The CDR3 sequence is CASSPLGTSGHSYEQYF. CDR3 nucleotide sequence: TGTGCCAGCAGCCCCTTGGGGACTAGCGGGCACTCCTACGAGCAGTACTTC.

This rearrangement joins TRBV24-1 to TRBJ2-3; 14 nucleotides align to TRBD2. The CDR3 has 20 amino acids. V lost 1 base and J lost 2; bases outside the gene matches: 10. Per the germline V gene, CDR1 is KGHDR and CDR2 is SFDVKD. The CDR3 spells CATSDFSTGLAGGFTDTQYF. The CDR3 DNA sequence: TGTGCCACCAGTGATTTTTCCACAGGACTAGCGGGAGGATTCACAGATACGCAGTATTTT.

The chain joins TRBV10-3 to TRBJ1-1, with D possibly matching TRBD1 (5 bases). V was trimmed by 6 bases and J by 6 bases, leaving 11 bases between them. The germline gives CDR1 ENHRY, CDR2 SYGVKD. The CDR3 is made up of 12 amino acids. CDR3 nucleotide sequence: TGTGCCATCAGGGGAAGGGGACCTGAAGCTTTCTTT. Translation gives CAIRGRGPEAFF.

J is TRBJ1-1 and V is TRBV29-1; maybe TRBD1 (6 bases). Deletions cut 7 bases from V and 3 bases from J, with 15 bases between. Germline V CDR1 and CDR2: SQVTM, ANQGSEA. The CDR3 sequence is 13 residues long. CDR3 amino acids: CSACRGGYTEAFF. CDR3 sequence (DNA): TGCAGCGCGTGTAGGGGGGGCTACACTGAAGCTTTCTTT.

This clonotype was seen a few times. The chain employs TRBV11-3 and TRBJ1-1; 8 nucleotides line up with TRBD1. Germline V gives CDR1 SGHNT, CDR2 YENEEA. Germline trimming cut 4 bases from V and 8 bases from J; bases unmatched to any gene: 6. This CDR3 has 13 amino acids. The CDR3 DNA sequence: TGTGCCAGCAGCTCCCGGCGGGACAGGGAAGCTTTCTTT. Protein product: CASSSRRDREAFF.

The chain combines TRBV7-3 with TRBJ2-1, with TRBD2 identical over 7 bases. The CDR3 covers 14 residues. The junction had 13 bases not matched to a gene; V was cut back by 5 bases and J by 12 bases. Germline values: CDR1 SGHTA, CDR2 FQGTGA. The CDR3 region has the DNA TGTGCCAGCAGCCCAACGGGGGGAGCAGATACGCAGTTCTTC. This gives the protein CASSPTGGADTQFF.

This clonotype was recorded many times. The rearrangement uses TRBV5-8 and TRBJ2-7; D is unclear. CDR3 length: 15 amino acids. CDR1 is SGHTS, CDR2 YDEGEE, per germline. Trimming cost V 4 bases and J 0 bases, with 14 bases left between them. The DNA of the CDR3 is TGTGCCAGCAGCCCGGGTCCAACAAGCTCCTACGAGCAGTACTTC. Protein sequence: CASSPGPTSSYEQYF.

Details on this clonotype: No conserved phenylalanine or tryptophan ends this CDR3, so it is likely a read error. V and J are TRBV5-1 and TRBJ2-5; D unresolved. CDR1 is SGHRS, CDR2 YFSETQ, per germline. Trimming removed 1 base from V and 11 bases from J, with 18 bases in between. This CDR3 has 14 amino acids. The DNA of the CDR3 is TGCGCCAGCAGCTTGCGTTACGCCACAGATACGCAGTACTGC. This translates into CASSLRYATDTQYC.

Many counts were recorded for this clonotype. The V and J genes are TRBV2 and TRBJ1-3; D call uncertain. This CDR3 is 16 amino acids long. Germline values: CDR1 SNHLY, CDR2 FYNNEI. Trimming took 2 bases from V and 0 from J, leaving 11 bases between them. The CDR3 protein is CASSESLMFSGNTIYF. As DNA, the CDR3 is TGTGCCAGCAGTGAATCACTTATGTTCTCTGGAAACACCATATATTTT. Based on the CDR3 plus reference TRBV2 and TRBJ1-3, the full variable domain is EPEVTQTPSHQVTQMGQEVILRCVPISNHLYFYWYRQILGQKVEFLVSFYNNEISEKSEIFDDQFSVERPDGSNFTLKIRSTKLEDSAMYFCASSESLMFSGNTIYFGEGSWLTVV.

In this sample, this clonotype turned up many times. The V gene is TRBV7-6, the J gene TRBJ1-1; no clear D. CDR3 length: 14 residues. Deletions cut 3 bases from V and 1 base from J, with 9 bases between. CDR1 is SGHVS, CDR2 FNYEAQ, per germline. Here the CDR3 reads CASSFPGPNTEAFF. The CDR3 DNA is TGTGCCAGCAGCTTCCCTGGGCCGAACACTGAAGCTTTCTTT.

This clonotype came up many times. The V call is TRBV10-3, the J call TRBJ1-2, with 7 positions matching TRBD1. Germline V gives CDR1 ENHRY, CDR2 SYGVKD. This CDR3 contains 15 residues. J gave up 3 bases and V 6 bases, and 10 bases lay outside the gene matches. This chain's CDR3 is CAISDGGQVHYGYTF. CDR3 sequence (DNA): TGTGCCATCAGCGATGGCGGACAGGTACACTATGGCTACACCTTC.

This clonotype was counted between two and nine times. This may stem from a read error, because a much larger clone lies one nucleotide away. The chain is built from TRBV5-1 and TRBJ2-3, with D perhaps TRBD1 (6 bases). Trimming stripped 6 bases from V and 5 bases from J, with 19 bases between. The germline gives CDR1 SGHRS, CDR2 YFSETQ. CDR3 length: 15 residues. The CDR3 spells CASNPRRQVLDTQYF. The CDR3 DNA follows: TGCGCCAGCAACCCCCGCAGACAGGTCTTAGATACGCAGTATTTT.